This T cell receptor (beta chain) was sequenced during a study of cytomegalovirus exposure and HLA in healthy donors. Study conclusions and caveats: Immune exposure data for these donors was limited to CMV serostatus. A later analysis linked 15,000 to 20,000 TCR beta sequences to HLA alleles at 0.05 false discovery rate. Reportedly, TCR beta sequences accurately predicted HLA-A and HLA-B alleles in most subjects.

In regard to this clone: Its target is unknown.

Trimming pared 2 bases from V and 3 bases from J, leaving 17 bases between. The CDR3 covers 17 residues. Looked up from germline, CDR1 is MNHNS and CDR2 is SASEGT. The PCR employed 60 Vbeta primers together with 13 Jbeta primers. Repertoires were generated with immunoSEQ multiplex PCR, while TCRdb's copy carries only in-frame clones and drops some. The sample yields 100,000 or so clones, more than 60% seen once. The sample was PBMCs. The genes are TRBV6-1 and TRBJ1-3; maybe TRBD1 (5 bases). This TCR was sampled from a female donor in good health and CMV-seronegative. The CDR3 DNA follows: TGTGCCAGCAGTGAATTCTTCCAGGGTGTAGGTGGAAACACCATATATTTT. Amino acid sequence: CASSEFFQGVGGNTIYF.